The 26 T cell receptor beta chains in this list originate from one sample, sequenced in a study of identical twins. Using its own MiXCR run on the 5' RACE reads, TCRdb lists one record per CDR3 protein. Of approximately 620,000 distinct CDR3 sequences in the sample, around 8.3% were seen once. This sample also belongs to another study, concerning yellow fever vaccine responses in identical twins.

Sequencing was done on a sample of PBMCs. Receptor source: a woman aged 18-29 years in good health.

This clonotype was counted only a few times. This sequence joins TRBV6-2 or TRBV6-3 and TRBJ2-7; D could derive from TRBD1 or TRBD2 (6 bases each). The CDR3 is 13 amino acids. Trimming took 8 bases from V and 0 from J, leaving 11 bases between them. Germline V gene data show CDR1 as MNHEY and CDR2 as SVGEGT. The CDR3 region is CASAEGGSYEQYF. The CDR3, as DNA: TGTGCCAGCGCCGAGGGGGGCTCCTACGAGCAGTACTTC.

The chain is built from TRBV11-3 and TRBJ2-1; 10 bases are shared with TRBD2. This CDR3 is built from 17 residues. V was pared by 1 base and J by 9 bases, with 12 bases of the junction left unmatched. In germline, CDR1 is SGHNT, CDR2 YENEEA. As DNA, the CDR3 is TGTGCCAGCAGCTTAGCGTTAGCGGGGGGCTCCTCGGGTGAGCAGTTCTTC. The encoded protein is CASSLALAGGSSGEQFF.

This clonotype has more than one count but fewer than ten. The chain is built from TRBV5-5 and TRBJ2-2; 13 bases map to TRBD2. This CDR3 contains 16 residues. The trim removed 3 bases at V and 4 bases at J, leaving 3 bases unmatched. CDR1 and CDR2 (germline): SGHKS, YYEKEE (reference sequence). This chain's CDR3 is CASSWTSGRGTGELFF. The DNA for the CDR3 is TGTGCCAGCAGCTGGACTAGCGGGAGAGGCACCGGGGAGCTGTTTTTT.

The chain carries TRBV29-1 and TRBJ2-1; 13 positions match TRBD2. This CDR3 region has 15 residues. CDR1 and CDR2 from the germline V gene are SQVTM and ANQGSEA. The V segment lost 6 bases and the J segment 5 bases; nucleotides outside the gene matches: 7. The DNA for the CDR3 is TGCAGCGTATCGACTAGCGGGAGGTATGACAATGAGCAGTTCTTC. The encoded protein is CSVSTSGRYDNEQFF.

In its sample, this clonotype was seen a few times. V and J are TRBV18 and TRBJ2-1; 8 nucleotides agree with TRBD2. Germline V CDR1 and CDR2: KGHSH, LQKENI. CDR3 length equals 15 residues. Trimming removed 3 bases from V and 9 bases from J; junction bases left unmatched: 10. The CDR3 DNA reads TGTGCCAGCTCACCGGTTGCGGGAGGCCCCAGTGAGCAGTTCTTC. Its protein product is CASSPVAGGPSEQFF.

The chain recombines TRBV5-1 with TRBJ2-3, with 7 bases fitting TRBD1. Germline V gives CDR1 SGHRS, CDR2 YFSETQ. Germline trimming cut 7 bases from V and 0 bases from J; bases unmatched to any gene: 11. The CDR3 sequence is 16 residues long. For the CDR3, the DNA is TGCGCCAGCCGGACAGGTGCAACTTCTAGCACAGATACGCAGTATTTT. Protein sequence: CASRTGATSSTDTQYF.

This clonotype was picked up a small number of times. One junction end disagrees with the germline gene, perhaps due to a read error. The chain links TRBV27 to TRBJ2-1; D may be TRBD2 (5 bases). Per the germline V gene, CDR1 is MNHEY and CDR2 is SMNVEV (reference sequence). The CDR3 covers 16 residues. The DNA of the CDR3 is TGTGCCAGCAGCTTATCCGGGGATAGCTCCTACAATGAGCAGTTCTTC. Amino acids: CASSLSGDSSYNEQFF.

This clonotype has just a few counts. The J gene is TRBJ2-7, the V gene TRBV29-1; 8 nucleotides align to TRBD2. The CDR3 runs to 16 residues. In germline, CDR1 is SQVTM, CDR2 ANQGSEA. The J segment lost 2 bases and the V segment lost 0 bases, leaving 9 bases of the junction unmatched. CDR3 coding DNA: TGCAGCGTTGAAGATTCTCGGGGGGGCATCCCCTACGAGCAGTACTTC. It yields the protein CSVEDSRGGIPYEQYF.

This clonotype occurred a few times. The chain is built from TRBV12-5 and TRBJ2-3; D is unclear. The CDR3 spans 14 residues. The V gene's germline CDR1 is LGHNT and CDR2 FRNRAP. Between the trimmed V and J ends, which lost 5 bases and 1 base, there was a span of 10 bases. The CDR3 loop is CASGHNLGTDTQYF. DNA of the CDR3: TGTGCTAGTGGTCACAACCTAGGCACAGATACGCAGTATTTT.

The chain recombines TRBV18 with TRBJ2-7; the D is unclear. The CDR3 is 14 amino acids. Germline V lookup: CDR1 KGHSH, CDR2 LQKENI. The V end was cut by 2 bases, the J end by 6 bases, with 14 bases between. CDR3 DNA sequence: TGTGCCAGCTCACCAAATCTAGATGGCGGCGAGCAGTACTTC. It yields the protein CASSPNLDGGEQYF.

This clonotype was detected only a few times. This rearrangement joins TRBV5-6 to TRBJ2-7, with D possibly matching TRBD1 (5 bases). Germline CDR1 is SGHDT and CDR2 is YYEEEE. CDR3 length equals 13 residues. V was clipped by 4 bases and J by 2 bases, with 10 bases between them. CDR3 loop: CASSKTAAYEQYF. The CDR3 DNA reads TGTGCCAGCAGCAAGACAGCTGCCTACGAGCAGTACTTC.

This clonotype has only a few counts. The CDR3: CASSLGLAGGRGTDTQYF. The CDR3 bases are TGCGCCAGCAGCTTGGGGCTAGCGGGGGGCCGAGGCACAGATACGCAGTATTTT. The chain uses TRBV5-1 and TRBJ2-3, with 11 bases lining up with TRBD2. The J segment lost 1 base and the V segment lost 0 bases, leaving 7 bases of the junction unmatched. CDR1 and CDR2 from the germline V gene are SGHRS and YFSETQ. The CDR3 is 18 residues long.

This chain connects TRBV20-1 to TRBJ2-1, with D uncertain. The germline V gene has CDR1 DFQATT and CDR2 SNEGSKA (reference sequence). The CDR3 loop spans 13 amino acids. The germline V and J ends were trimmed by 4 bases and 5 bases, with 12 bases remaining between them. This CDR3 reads CSATLVVHNEQFF. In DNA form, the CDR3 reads TGCAGTGCTACCCTAGTGGTCCACAATGAGCAGTTCTTC.

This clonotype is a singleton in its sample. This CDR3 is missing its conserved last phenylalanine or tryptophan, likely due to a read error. The CDR3 DNA reads TGTGCCAGCAGTTACTCTCTAGCGGGGGCCTACAATGAGCAGTTCCTC. This codes for CASSYSLAGAYNEQFL. This chain connects TRBV6-5 to TRBJ2-1; TRBD2 agrees at 10 bases. Germline V CDR1 and CDR2: MNHEY, SVGAGI. V lost 0 bases, J lost 2 bases, and 1 base stayed unmatched. This CDR3 comprises 16 residues.

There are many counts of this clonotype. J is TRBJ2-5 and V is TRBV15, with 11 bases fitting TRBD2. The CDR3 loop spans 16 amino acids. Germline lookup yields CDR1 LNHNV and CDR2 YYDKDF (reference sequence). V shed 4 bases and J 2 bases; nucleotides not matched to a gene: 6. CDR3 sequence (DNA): TGTGCCACCAGCACTAGACTAGCGGGGTCACAAGAGACCCAGTACTTC. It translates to CATSTRLAGSQETQYF. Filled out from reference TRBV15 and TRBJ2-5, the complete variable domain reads DAMVIQNPRYQVTQFGKPVTLSCSQTLNHNVMYWYQQKSSQAPKLLFHYYDKDFNNEADTPDNFQSRRPNTSFCFLDIRSPGLGDTAMYLCATSTRLAGSQETQYFGPGTRLLVL.

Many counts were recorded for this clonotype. The CDR3 nucleotides are TGTGCCACCAGTGACCCAGCGGACAGATCCGATACGCAGTATTTT. It translates to CATSDPADRSDTQYF. V and J are TRBV24-1 and TRBJ2-3, with a weak D call TRBD1 (6 bases). This CDR3 has 15 residues. Deletions cut 4 bases from V and 6 bases from J, with 16 bases between. The germline V gene has CDR1 KGHDR and CDR2 SFDVKD.

The DNA of the CDR3 is TGTGCCAGCAGCGAGGGCCAAATCTCCTACGAGCAGTACTTC. Its translation is CASSEGQISYEQYF. The chain carries TRBV7-9 and TRBJ2-7, with a possible D match to TRBD2 (5 bases). The CDR3 covers 14 residues. CDR1 SEHNR and CDR2 FQNEAQ come from the germline V gene (reference sequence). V gave up 5 bases and J gave up 0 bases, with 11 bases separating them.

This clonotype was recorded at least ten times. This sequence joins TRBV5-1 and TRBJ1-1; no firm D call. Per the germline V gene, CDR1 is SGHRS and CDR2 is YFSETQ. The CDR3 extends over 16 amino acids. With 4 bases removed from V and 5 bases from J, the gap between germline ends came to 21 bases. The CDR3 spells CASSPGLQAQRTEAFF. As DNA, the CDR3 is TGCGCCAGCAGCCCTGGATTGCAGGCACAACGGACTGAAGCTTTCTTT.

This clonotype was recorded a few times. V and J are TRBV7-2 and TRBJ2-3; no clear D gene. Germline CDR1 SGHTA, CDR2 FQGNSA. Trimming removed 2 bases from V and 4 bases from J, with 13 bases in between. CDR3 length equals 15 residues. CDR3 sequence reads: CASSLSLTDADTQYF. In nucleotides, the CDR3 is TGTGCCAGCAGCTTATCCCTCACAGATGCAGATACGCAGTATTTT.

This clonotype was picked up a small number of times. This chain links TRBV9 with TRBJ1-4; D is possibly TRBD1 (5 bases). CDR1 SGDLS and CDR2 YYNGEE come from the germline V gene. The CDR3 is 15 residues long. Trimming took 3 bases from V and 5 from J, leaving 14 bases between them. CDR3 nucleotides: TGTGCCAGCAGCGCCACCGGGACGGGGAATGAAAAACTGTTTTTT. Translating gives CASSATGTGNEKLFF.

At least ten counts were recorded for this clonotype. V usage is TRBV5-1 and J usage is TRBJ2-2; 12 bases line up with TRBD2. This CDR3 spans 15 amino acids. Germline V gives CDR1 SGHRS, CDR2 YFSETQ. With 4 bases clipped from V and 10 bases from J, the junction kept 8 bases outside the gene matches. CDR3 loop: CASSPWTSGAEELFF. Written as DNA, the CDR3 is TGCGCCAGCAGCCCGTGGACTAGCGGGGCGGAGGAGCTGTTTTTT.

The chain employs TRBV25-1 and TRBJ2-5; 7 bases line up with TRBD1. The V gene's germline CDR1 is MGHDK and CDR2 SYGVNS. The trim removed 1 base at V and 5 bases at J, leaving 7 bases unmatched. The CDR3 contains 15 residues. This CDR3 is CASSELKGARETQYF. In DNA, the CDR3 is TGTGCCAGCAGTGAATTGAAGGGGGCGCGGGAGACCCAGTACTTC.

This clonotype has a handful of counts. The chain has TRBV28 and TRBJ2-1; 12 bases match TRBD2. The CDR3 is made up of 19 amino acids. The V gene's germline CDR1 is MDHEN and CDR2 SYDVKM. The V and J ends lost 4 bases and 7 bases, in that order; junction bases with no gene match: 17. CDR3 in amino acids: CASSSRGLAGGPGRNEQFF. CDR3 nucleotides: TGTGCCAGCAGTTCTCGTGGGCTAGCGGGGGGGCCGGGGAGAAATGAGCAGTTCTTC.

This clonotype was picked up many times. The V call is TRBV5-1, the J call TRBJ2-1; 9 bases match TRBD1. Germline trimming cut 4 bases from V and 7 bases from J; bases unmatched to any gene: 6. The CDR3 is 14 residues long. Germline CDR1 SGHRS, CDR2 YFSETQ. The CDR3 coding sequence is TGCGCCAGCAGCCCCCCGGACAGGGGAAATGAGCAGTTCTTC. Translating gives CASSPPDRGNEQFF.

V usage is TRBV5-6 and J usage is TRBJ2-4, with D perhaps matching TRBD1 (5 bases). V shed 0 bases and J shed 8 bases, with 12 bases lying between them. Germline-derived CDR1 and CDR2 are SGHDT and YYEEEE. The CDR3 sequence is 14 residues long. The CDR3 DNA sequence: TGTGCCAGCAGCTTGGCCCTCAGGGTGGACATTCAGTACTTC. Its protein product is CASSLALRVDIQYF.

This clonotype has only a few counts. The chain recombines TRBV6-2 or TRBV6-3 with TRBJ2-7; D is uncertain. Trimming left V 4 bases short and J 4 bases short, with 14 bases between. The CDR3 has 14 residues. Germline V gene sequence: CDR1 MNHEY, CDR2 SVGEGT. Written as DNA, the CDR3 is TGTGCCAGCAGTTTACCAACGGCTTCTTACGAGCAGTACTTC. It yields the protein CASSLPTASYEQYF.